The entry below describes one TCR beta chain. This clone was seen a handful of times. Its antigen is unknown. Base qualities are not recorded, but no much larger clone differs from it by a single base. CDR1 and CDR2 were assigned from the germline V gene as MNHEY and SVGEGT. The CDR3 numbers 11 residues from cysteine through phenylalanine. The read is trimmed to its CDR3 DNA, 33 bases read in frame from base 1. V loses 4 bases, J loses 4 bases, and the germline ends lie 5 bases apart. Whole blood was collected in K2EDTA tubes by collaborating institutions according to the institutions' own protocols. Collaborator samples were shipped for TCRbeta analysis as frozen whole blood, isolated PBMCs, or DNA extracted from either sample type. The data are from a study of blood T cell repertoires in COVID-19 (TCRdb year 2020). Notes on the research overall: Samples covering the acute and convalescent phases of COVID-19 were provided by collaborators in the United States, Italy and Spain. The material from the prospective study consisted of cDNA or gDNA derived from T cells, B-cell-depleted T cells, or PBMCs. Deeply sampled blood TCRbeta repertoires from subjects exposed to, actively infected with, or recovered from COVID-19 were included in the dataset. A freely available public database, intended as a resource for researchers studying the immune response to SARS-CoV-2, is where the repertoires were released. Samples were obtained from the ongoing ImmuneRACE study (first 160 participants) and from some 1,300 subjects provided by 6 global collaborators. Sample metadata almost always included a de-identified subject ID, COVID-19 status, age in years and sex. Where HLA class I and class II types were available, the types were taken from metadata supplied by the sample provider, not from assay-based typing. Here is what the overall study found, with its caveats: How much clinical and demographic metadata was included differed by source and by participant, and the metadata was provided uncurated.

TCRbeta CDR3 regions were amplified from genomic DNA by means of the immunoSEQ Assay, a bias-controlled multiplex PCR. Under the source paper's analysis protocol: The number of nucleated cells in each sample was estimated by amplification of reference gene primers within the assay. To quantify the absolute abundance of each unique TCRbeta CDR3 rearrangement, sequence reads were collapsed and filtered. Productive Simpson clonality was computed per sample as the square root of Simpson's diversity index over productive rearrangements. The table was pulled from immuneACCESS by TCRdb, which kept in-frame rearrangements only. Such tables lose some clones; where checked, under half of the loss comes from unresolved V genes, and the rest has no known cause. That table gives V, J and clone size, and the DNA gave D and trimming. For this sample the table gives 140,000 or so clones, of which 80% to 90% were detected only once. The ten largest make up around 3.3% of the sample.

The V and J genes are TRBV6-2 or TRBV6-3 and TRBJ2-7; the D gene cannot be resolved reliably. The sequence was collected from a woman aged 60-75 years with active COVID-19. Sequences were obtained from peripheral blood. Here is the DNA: TGTGCCAGCAGTTCCCATTACGAGCAGTACTTC. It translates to CASSSHYEQYF.